Below, 9 T cell receptor beta chains from the same sample are listed, as sequenced in a study of PD-L1 blockade in urothelial cancer. The method was immunoSEQ multiplex PCR; TCRdb's version includes in-frame clones alone and lacks a portion of them. The sample has about 51,000 clones; 75% to 90% are singletons. The sample was PBMCs, taken around atezolizumab (anti-PD-L1) treatment. The receptors originated from a man aged 55 to 69 with urothelial cancer.

The rearrangement uses TRBV6-5 and TRBJ1-2, with a possible D match to TRBD1 (5 bases). This CDR3 has 16 amino acids. Germline CDR1 is MNHEY and CDR2 is SVGAGI. Trimming pared 0 bases from V and 2 bases from J, leaving 13 bases between. The CDR3 loop reads CASSYSVSGKNYGYTF. CDR3 bases: TGTGCCAGCAGTTACTCGGTCTCAGGGAAAAACTATGGCTACACCTTC.

CDR3 nucleotide sequence: TGTGCCAGCAGCTTAGGAGGGAAGACTAATGAAAAACTGTTTTTT. Protein product: CASSLGGKTNEKLFF. The chain links TRBV7-2 to TRBJ1-4; D gene uncertain. Germline V gene data show CDR1 as SGHTA and CDR2 as FQGNSA. The CDR3 has 15 amino acids. With 1 base removed from V and 2 bases from J, the gap between germline ends came to 8 bases.

The CDR3 DNA reads as TGTGCCAGCAGTTACGGGACTAGCGACGAGCAGTACTTC. Encoded protein: CASSYGTSDEQYF. The chain links TRBV6-5 to TRBJ2-7; 10 bases map to TRBD2. Per germline, CDR1 MNHEY and CDR2 SVGAGI. Unmatched junction bases numbered 0, after V lost 2 bases and J lost 5 bases. The CDR3 covers 13 residues.

The rearrangement joins TRBV5-8 to TRBJ1-1; D gene uncertain. Germline V gene data show CDR1 as SGHTS and CDR2 as YDEGEE. This CDR3 region has 12 residues. Trimming left V 0 bases short and J 10 bases short, with 10 bases between. Written as DNA, the CDR3 is TGTGCCAGCAGCTTGGGACATATCGCAGCTTTCTTT. Translating it yields CASSLGHIAAFF.

V gene TRBV7-9 combines with J gene TRBJ2-7; TRBD1 matches 7 bases. V was pared by 5 bases and J by 6 bases, with 4 bases of the junction left unmatched. Germline lookup yields CDR1 SEHNR and CDR2 FQNEAQ (reference sequence). The CDR3 covers 12 residues. CDR3 sequence: CASSRQGLEQYF. The CDR3 DNA sequence: TGTGCCAGCAGCAGACAGGGTCTCGAGCAGTACTTC.

The chain recombines TRBV19 with TRBJ1-5; 8 nucleotides match TRBD1. V lost 2 bases and J lost 7; bases outside the gene matches: 10. Germline assignment: CDR1 LNHDA and CDR2 SQIVND (reference sequence). The CDR3 covers 16 residues. The CDR3: CASSILPGQAVQPQHF. Written as DNA, the CDR3 is TGTGCCAGTAGTATATTGCCGGGACAGGCTGTACAGCCCCAGCATTTT.

The V gene is TRBV7-9, the J gene TRBJ2-1, with 9 nucleotides matching TRBD2. CDR3 size: 15 residues. V trimming: 3 bases; J trimming: 10 bases; junction bases outside the gene matches: 10. Per germline, CDR1 SEHNR and CDR2 FQNEAQ (reference sequence). The CDR3: CASSLGGLAGLEQFF. The CDR3 region has the DNA TGTGCCAGCAGCTTGGGGGGGCTAGCGGGATTAGAGCAGTTCTTC.

This chain connects TRBV30 to TRBJ2-3; no reliable D call. Trimming took 4 bases from V and 4 from J, leaving 6 bases between them. The CDR3 has 11 residues. CDR1 and CDR2 (germline): GTSNPN, SVGIG (reference sequence). CDR3 protein: CAWTRADTQYF. In nucleotides, the CDR3 is TGTGCCTGGACCCGAGCAGATACGCAGTATTTT. Together with reference TRBV30 and TRBJ2-3, the CDR3 gives the full variable domain: SQTIHQWPATLVQPVGSPLSLECTVEGTSNPNLYWYRQAAGRGLQLLFYSVGIGQISSEVPQNLSASRPQDRQFILSSKKLLLSDSGFYLCAWTRADTQYFGPGTRLTVL.

The chain combines TRBV6-5 with TRBJ2-2; unclear D gene. The length of the CDR3 is 15 residues. V lost 4 bases, J lost 1 base, and 10 bases lay in between. Germline V CDR1 and CDR2: MNHEY, SVGAGI. CDR3: CASSWIGVNTGELFF. The CDR3, as DNA: TGTGCCAGCAGTTGGATAGGAGTGAACACCGGGGAGCTGTTTTTT.